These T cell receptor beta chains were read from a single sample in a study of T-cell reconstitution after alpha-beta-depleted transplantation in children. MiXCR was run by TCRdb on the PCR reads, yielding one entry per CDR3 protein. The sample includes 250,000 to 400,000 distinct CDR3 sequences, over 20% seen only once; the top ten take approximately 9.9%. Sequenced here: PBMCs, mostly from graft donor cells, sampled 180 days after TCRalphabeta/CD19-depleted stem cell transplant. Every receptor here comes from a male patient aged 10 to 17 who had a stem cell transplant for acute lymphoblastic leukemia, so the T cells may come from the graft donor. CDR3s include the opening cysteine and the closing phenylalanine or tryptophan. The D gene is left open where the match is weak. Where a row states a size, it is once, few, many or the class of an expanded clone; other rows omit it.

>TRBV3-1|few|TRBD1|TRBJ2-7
CASSTRGQGAWDEQYF
TGTGCCAGCAGCACACGCGGACAGGGGGCTTGGGACGAGCAGTACTTC
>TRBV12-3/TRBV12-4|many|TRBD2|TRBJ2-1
CATMLASGRNNEQFF
TGTGCCACCATGTTGGCTAGCGGGAGGAACAATGAGCAGTTCTTC
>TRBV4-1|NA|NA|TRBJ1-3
CASSQEHAVSGNTIYF
TGCGCCAGCAGCCAAGAGCACGCGGTCTCTGGAAACACCATATATTTT
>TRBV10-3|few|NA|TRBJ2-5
CAISPGPWVGETQYF
TGTGCCATCAGCCCCGGGCCCTGGGTCGGGGAGACCCAGTACTTC
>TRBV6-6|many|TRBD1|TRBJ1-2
CASSSQGNYGYTF
TGTGCCAGCAGTTCACAGGGGAACTATGGCTACACCTTC
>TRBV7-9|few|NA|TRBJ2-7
CASSLEPGSSYEQYF
TGTGCCAGCAGCTTAGAGCCAGGCTCCTCCTACGAGCAGTACTTC
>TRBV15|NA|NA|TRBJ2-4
CATSRDRKNIQYF
TGTGCCACCAGCAGGGACAGAAAAAACATTCAGTACTTC
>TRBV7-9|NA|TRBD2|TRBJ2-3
CASSSRGAAGSTDTQYF
TGTGCCAGCAGCTCTCGAGGGGCAGCGGGGAGCACAGATACGCAGTATTTT
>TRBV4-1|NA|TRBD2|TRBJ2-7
CASSQNGLAISYEQYF
TGCGCCAGCAGCCAAAACGGACTAGCTATATCATACGAGCAGTACTTC
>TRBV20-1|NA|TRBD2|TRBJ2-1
CCARDDVRLAGNNEQFF
TGCTGTGCTAGAGATGATGTAAGACTAGCGGGAAACAATGAGCAGTTCTTC
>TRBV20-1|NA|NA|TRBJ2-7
CSARGMKYYEQYF
TGCAGTGCTAGGGGGATGAAGTACTACGAGCAGTACTTC